This TCR beta chain was sequenced for a study of blood T cell repertoires in COVID-19. In the study overall: Acute-phase and convalescent COVID-19 samples originated in the United States, Italy and Spain. PBMCs, B-cell-depleted T cells, or T cells were the source of the cDNA or gDNA that made up the material.

Original data processing: The assay estimated nucleated cells by amplifying reference gene primers. The data were produced by immunoSEQ multiplex PCR, yet TCRdb's version contains in-frame clones alone and is incomplete. V and J calls and clone size come straight from that table; D and trimming were deduced from the DNA. Among under 300,000 clones listed, about nine tenths were seen once. Trimming stripped 9 bases from V and 6 bases from J, with 18 bases between. The CDR3 is made up of 14 amino acids. Germline CDR1 MNHEY, CDR2 SVGAGI. The specimen sequenced was peripheral blood. This chain links TRBV6-5 with TRBJ2-1; possible D gene TRBD1, 6 bases. This sequence originates from a man in his thirties or forties who had recovered from COVID-19. CDR3 sequence: CASSPGTLGNEQFF. In DNA form, the CDR3 reads TGTGCCAGTTCACCTGGGACACTTGGCAATGAGCAGTTCTTC.